One and the same sample provided the 6 T cell receptor beta chains below, sequenced in a study of CD8 T cells in Susac syndrome. Random hexamers were used to reverse transcribe an amount of about 0.45 to 1 ug RNA. MiXCR, applied by TCRdb to the immunoSEQ multiplex PCR reads, yields one record per CDR3 protein. The data contain 130,000 or so distinct CDR3 sequences, under 95% of them seen just once; the ten biggest clones take up about 0.23%. The specimen sequenced was CD8+ T cells from PBMCs. These TCRs come from a human donor with multiple sclerosis.

The chain is built from TRBV19 and TRBJ2-3, with D possibly matching TRBD1 (6 bases). The V gene's germline CDR1 is LNHDA and CDR2 SQIVND (reference sequence). The CDR3 consists of 14 residues. The V and J ends lost 3 bases and 4 bases respectively, with 11 bases between them. For the CDR3, the DNA is TGTGCCAGTAGTATTTTGGGGGCTTCAGATACGCAGTATTTT. Translated, it gives CASSILGASDTQYF.

The rearrangement uses TRBV27 and TRBJ2-2; 9 bases line up with TRBD2. The CDR3 consists of 14 residues. J was trimmed by 7 bases and V by 8 bases; bases with no gene match: 8. CDR1 and CDR2 (germline): MNHEY, SMNVEV (reference sequence). The CDR3 protein is CASAGGPLGGELFF. CDR3 sequence (DNA): TGTGCCAGCGCGGGAGGGCCGCTAGGCGGGGAGCTGTTTTTT.

The rearrangement joins TRBV5-6 to TRBJ2-1, with D tentatively TRBD2 (5 bases). This CDR3 has 15 amino acids. CDR1 and CDR2 from the germline V gene are SGHDT and YYEEEE. Trimming left V 5 bases short and J 1 base short, with 13 bases between. DNA of the CDR3: TGTGCCAGCAGGTACCTGAGGGAATCCTACAATGAGCAGTTCTTC. It encodes CASRYLRESYNEQFF.

This chain connects TRBV9 to TRBJ1-1; D gene ambiguous. This CDR3 is 12 amino acids long. Germline V gene lookup returns CDR1 SGDLS and CDR2 YYNGEE. The V end was cut by 4 bases, the J end by 6 bases, with 10 bases between. CDR3: CASSHPSAEAFF. CDR3 bases: TGTGCCAGCAGCCACCCAAGCGCTGAAGCTTTCTTT.

This chain connects TRBV6-5 to TRBJ2-4; unclear D gene. Germline CDR1 is MNHEY and CDR2 is SVGAGI. With 2 bases removed from V and 5 bases from J, the gap between germline ends came to 7 bases. The CDR3 is 13 residues long. CDR3 region: CASSYGGQNIQYF. The CDR3 region has the DNA TGTGCCAGCAGTTACGGCGGCCAAAACATTCAGTACTTC.

On this clonotype itself: In this CDR3 the conserved last residue, phenylalanine or tryptophan, is missing, so a read error is likely. This chain connects TRBV14 to TRBJ2-4; 7 bases are shared with TRBD1. V lost 4 bases, J lost 7 bases, and 7 bases stayed unmatched. This CDR3 has 14 residues. Germline V gives CDR1 SGHDN, CDR2 FVKESK. The CDR3 is CASSPDRLTNIQYV. In DNA form, the CDR3 reads TGTGCCAGCAGCCCGGACAGGTTAACTAACATTCAGTACGTC.